Sequencing of this T cell receptor (beta chain) was carried out in a study of blood T cell repertoires in COVID-19. V was clipped by 8 bases and J by 8 bases, with 24 bases between them. The CDR3 sequence is 16 residues long. The V gene's germline CDR1 is LGHDT and CDR2 YNNKEL (reference sequence). Method: immunoSEQ multiplex PCR; TCRdb's copy keeps in-frame clones and lacks some. There are roughly 150,000 clones in the sample; more than 65% occur only once, and around 9.9% lies in the top ten. The chain carries TRBV3-1 (or the pseudogene TRBV3-2) and TRBJ1-4; D is uncertain. The receptor was derived from a man aged 65-85 years with active or convalescent COVID-19. The sequencing sample was made of peripheral blood. The CDR3 protein is CASLASNPGVREKLFF. DNA for the CDR3: TGTGCCAGCCTCGCCTCCAACCCCGGGGTACGGGAAAAACTGTTTTTT.